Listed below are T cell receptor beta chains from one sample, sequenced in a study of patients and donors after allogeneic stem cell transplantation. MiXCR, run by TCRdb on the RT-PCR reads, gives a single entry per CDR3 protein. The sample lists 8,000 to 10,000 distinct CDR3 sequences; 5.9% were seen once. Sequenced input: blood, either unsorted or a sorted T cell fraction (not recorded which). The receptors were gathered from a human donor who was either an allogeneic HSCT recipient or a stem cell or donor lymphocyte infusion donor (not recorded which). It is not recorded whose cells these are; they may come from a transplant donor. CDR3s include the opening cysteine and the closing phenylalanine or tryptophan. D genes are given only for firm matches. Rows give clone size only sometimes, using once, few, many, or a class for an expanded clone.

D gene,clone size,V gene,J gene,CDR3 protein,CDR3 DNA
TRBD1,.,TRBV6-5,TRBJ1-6,CASSQSTGGSPLHF,TGTGCCAGCAGTCAGTCCACAGGGGGTTCACCCCTCCACTTT
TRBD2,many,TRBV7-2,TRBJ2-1,CASSLGLAGGGQFF,TGTGCCAGCAGCTTAGGGCTAGCGGGAGGGGGACAGTTCTTC
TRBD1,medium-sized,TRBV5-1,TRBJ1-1,CASSLQGAPAVTEAFF,TGCGCCAGCAGCTTGCAGGGGGCGCCTGCGGTAACTGAAGCTTTCTTT
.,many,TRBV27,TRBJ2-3,CASSQKRKTPGTDTQYF,TGTGCCAGCAGTCAGAAGCGAAAGACCCCGGGCACAGATACGCAGTATTTT
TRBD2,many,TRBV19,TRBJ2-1,CASSIETGRSSYNEQFF,TGTGCCAGTAGTATAGAAACCGGGAGGAGCTCCTACAATGAGCAGTTCTTC
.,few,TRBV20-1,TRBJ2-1,CSARGKPRGGSSYNEQFF,TGCAGTGCTAGAGGTAAACCACGGGGCGGAAGCTCCTACAATGAGCAGTTCTTC
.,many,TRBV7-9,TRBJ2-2,CASSFRTRGTGELFF,TGTGCCAGCAGTTTCAGAACAAGAGGCACCGGGGAGCTGTTTTTT
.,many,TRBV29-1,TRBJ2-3,CSILPGSSTDTQYF,TGCAGCATCCTTCCGGGGAGTAGCACAGATACGCAGTATTTT
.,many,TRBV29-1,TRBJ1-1,CSVVLNTEAFF,TGCAGCGTTGTTCTGAACACTGAAGCTTTCTTT
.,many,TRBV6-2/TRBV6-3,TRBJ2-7,CASSRPRFYEQYF,TGTGCCAGCAGCCGACCCAGATTCTACGAGCAGTACTTC
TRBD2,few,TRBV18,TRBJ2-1,CASSLSGSDNEQFF,TGTGCCAGCTCCCTTAGCGGGAGTGACAATGAGCAGTTCTTC
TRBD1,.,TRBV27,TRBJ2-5,CASSLKRRGTGQETQYF,TGTGCCAGCAGTTTAAAGCGTCGTGGGACAGGACAAGAGACCCAGTACTTC
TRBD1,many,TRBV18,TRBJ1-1,CASSLPTGTETEAFF,TGTGCCAGCTCACTTCCGACAGGGACTGAAACCGAGGCTTTCTTT
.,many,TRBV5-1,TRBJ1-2,CASSLSRNYGYTF,TGCGCCAGCAGCTTGTCCCGGAACTATGGCTACACCTTC